Here is one T cell receptor beta chain with its context. What it recognizes is unknown. Via MiXCR, TCRdb re-called the RT-PCR reads, giving one row per CDR3 protein. Among about 540,000 distinct CDR3 sequences listed, roughly 23% were seen once. This record comes from a study of response to subunit inactivated influenza vaccine. V shed 0 bases and J shed 3 bases, with 6 bases lying between them. The CDR3 sequence is 14 residues long. CDR1 and CDR2 from the germline V gene are SGHRS and YFSETQ. Study-level results: It was suggested by the authors that few new T cells are recruited by each seasonal influenza vaccination.

The same sample was also studied in work on T cells expressing NK-cell markers. From that paper: The authors made TCR beta cDNA libraries by 5'RACE template switching. This switching added a universal primer site and UMIs. Sorted CD3+CD56-NKG2C+, CD3+CD56+NKG2C+ and CD3+CD56+NKG2C- T cells supplied the TCR beta repertoires. The HCMV specificity of the expanded NKG2C+ T cell clones stayed unresolved.

This TCR was sampled from a man between 45 and 60 years old who received an inactivated influenza vaccine. The specimen was CD4+ T cells sorted from PBMCs, collected less than 13 days after vaccination. V is TRBV5-1 and J is TRBJ1-4, with a tentative D call TRBD1 (5 bases). CDR3 sequence reads: CASSLGQPNEKLFF. CDR3 sequence (DNA): TGCGCCAGCAGCTTGGGACAGCCTAATGAAAAACTGTTTTTT.